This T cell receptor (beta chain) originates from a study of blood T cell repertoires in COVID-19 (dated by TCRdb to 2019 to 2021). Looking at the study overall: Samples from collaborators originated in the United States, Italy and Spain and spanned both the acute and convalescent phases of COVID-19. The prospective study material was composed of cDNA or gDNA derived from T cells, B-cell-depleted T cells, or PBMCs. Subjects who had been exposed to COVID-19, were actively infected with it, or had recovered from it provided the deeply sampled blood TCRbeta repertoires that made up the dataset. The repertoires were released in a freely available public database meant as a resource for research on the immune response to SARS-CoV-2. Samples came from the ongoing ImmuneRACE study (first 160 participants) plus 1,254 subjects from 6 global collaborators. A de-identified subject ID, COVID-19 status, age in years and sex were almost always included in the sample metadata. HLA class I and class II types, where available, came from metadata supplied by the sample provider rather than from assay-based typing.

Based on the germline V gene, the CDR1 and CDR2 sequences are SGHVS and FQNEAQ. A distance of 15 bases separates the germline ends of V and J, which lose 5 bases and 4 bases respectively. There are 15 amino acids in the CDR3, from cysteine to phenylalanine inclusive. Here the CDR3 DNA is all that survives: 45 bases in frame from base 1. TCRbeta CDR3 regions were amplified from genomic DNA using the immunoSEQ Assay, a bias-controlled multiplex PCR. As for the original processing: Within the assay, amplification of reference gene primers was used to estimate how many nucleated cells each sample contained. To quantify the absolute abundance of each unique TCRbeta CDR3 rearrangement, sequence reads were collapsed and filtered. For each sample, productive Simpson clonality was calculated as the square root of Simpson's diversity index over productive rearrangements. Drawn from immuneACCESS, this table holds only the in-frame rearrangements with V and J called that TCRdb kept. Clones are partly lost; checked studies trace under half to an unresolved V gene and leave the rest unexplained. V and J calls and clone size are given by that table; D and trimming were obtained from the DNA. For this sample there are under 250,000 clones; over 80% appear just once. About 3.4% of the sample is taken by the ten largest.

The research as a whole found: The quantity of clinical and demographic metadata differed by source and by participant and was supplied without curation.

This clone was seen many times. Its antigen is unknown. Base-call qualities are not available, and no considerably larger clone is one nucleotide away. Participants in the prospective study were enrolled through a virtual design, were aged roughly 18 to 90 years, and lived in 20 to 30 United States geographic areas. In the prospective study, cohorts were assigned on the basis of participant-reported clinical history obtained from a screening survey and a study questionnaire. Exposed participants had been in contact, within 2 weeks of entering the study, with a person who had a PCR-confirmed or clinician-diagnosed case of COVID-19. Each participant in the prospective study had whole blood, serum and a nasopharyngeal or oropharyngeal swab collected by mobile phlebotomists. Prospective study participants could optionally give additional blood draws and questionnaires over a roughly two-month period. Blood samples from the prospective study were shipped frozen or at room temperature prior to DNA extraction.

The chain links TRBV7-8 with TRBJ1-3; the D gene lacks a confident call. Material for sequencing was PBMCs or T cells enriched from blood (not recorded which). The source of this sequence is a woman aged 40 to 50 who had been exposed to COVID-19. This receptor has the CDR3 CASSRAAGFGNTIYF. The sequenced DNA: TGTGCCAGCAGCCGAGCTGCCGGGTTCGGAAACACCATATATTTT.